What follows describes a single TCR beta chain. Its antigen is undetermined. The protocol was immunoSEQ multiplex PCR, while the TCRdb copy is restricted to in-frame clones and leaves out a portion. Of under 300,000 clones in the sample, roughly 70% are singletons; the top ten hold 15%. This entry belongs to a study of cytotoxic CD8 clonotypes in ibrutinib-treated CLL. Background on the study: Partial responders about 25, complete 2; around twelve progressed and around 15 stayed in remission by median about 6 years. Findings and limits, study-wide: Under therapy, public clonotypes either contracted or stayed stable, and they were uncommon.

The specimen was PBMCs, collected after 24 months of ibrutinib treatment. The origin of this receptor is a human donor with chronic lymphocytic leukemia.

DNA for the CDR3: TGTGCCAGCAGACAAAGCCTCGGAGGCGAGCAGTACTTC. Amino acid sequence: CASRQSLGGEQYF. The V gene is TRBV7-2, the J gene TRBJ2-7; maybe TRBD2 (5 bases). The CDR3 contains 13 residues. The V and J ends lost 6 bases and 6 bases respectively, with 15 bases between them. Germline CDR1 SGHTA, CDR2 FQGNSA.